One and the same sample provided the 31 T cell receptor beta chains below, sequenced in a study of blood T cell repertoires in COVID-19. The repertoire was sequenced with immunoSEQ multiplex PCR; TCRdb's copy has only in-frame clones and lacks some. The sample has under 65,000 clones; less than 85% are singletons. Sequencing was done on a sample of peripheral blood. These receptors came from a woman in her 70s with acute or convalescent COVID-19.

The V gene is TRBV10-2, the J gene TRBJ1-1, with a possible D match to TRBD1 (6 bases). Germline values: CDR1 WSHSY, CDR2 SAAADI. The ends were cut back, 7 bases at V and 2 bases at J, with 14 bases in the middle. This CDR3 has 14 residues. The CDR3 region is CASTDGTLNTEAFF. In DNA form, the CDR3 reads TGCGCCAGCACCGACGGGACATTAAACACTGAAGCTTTCTTT.

The CDR3 protein is CSVEAGGETQYF. The CDR3 DNA is TGCAGCGTTGAAGCAGGGGGGGAGACCCAGTACTTC. The rearrangement uses TRBV29-1 and TRBJ2-5, with D possibly matching TRBD1 (7 bases). The CDR3 sequence is 12 residues long. Germline loops: CDR1 SQVTM, CDR2 ANQGSEA. Between the trimmed V and J ends, which lost 1 base and 5 bases, there was a span of 8 bases.

As for this clone: The junction shows a germline mismatch at one end, possibly a read error. This chain connects TRBV7-7 to TRBJ2-1; D may be TRBD1 (6 bases). From germline, CDR1 is SSHAT and CDR2 FNYEAQ (reference sequence). The CDR3 covers 15 residues. Written as DNA, the CDR3 is TGTGCTAGCAGCTTAGTAGGGGGATACGGTAATGAGCAGTTCTTC. Its protein is CASSLVGGYGNEQFF.

The genes are TRBV7-8 and TRBJ2-2; 8 bases align to TRBD2. This CDR3 is 17 amino acids long. The V gene end was trimmed by 1 base and the J gene end by 2 bases; junction bases not matched to a gene: 6. CDR1 is SGHVS and CDR2 is FQNEAQ in the germline V gene. This chain's CDR3 is CASSLGGGTQNTGELFF. Here the CDR3 DNA reads TGTGCCAGCAGCTTAGGCGGGGGGACTCAAAACACCGGGGAGCTGTTTTTT.

J is TRBJ2-1 and V is TRBV5-1, with TRBD1 as a possible D gene (5 bases). Trimming shortened V by 3 bases and J by 7 bases, and 8 bases separated the two germline ends. Germline V lookup: CDR1 SGHRS, CDR2 YFSETQ. CDR3 size: 12 residues. Here the CDR3 DNA reads TGCGCCAGCAGCTCTTACAGGAATGAGCAGTTCTTC. Translating it yields CASSSYRNEQFF.

This chain links TRBV5-5 with TRBJ2-2; possibly TRBD1 for D (5 bases). The CDR3 contains 14 residues. Deletions cut 8 bases from V and 4 bases from J, with 15 bases between. Germline CDR1 SGHKS, CDR2 YYEKEE (reference sequence). This chain's CDR3 is CASRRGHGTGELFF. The CDR3 region has the DNA TGTGCCAGTAGGCGAGGACACGGCACCGGGGAGCTGTTTTTT.

This clone has only one observation. The V gene is TRBV7-2, the J gene TRBJ2-3; D is unresolved. CDR3 length: 15 amino acids. Germline values: CDR1 SGHTA, CDR2 FQGNSA. The V end lost 5 bases, the J end lost 2 bases, and 14 bases lay between the germline ends. The CDR3: CASSPTPQNTDTQYF. DNA for the CDR3: TGTGCCAGCAGCCCGACCCCACAGAACACAGATACGCAGTATTTT.

V is TRBV2 and J is TRBJ2-1; 13 bases are a match to TRBD2. The CDR3 has 16 amino acids. From germline, CDR1 is SNHLY and CDR2 FYNNEI. V trimming: 6 bases; J trimming: 8 bases; junction bases outside the gene matches: 10. Here the CDR3 DNA reads TGTGCCAGCAGGAGACTAGCGGGGGGTACCTTCGATGAGCAGTTCTTC. It yields the protein CASRRLAGGTFDEQFF.

V gene TRBV25-1 combines with J gene TRBJ2-6; weak D call: TRBD1 (5 bases). Germline V gives CDR1 MGHDK, CDR2 SYGVNS. The CDR3 spans 15 residues. V was cut by 1 base and J by 2 bases, with 6 bases left in between. CDR3 DNA: TGTGCCAGCAGTGAATGGGGCGCTGGGGCCAACGTCCTGACTTTC. This sequence encodes CASSEWGAGANVLTF.

The CDR3 coding sequence is TGTGCCAGCAGCCTCACAGATACGCAGTATTTT. This codes for CASSLTDTQYF. The V and J genes are TRBV11-2 and TRBJ2-3; D remains unclear. CDR1 SGHAT and CDR2 FQNNGV come from the germline V gene. Deletions cut 5 bases from V and 2 bases from J, with 2 bases between. This CDR3 is built from 11 residues.

CDR3 bases: TGTGCCTGGAGTGAGACGGGGGAGGGATATGGTGGCTACACCTTC. Its translation: CAWSETGEGYGGYTF. The gene calls are TRBV30 and TRBJ1-2; possible D gene TRBD1, 5 bases. This CDR3 has 15 residues. The V gene lost 1 base and the J gene lost 7 bases, with 19 bases spanning the gap. In germline, CDR1 is GTSNPN, CDR2 SVGIG (reference sequence).

The CDR3: CASRGSGLTDTQYF. The CDR3 nucleotides are TGTGCCAGCAGGGGATCAGGGTTGACAGATACGCAGTATTTT. This sequence joins TRBV25-1 and TRBJ2-3; a possible D gene is TRBD1 (5 bases). The germline V and J ends were trimmed by 6 bases and 3 bases, with 13 bases remaining between them. Germline CDR1 is MGHDK and CDR2 is SYGVNS. The CDR3 length is 14 residues.

This chain uses TRBV7-9 with TRBJ1-6; D perhaps matches TRBD1 (6 bases). V lost 5 bases, J lost 6 bases, and 14 bases lay in between. CDR3 length: 15 amino acids. Germline CDR1 SEHNR, CDR2 FQNEAQ (reference sequence). CDR3 region: CASSPQGLGNSPLHF. CDR3 DNA sequence: TGTGCCAGCAGCCCCCAGGGGTTAGGTAATTCACCCCTCCACTTT.

J is TRBJ2-5 and V is TRBV11-2; 7 positions match TRBD1. The J segment lost 0 bases and the V segment lost 5 bases, leaving 9 bases of the junction unmatched. Germline V gene lookup returns CDR1 SGHAT and CDR2 FQNNGV. This CDR3 region has 16 residues. For the CDR3, the DNA is TGTGCCAGCAGCCTGACAGGGCAACTGTACCAAGAGACCCAGTACTTC. Encoded protein: CASSLTGQLYQETQYF. The whole variable domain, remainder taken from reference TRBV11-2 and TRBJ2-5, is EAGVAQSPRYKIIEKRQSVAFWCNPISGHATLYWYQQILGQGPKLLIQFQNNGVVDDSQLPKDRFSAERLKGVDSTLKIQPAKLEDSAVYLCASSLTGQLYQETQYFGPGTRLLVL.

There are a few counts of this clone. The V and J genes are TRBV5-4 and TRBJ2-5, with D possibly TRBD1 on 6 matching bases. Trimming removed 6 bases from V and 6 bases from J, with 21 bases in between. CDR3 length equals 15 residues. Germline assignment: CDR1 SGHNT and CDR2 YYREEE (reference sequence). CDR3 sequence: CASTMTGTQGKTQYF. The CDR3 DNA reads as TGTGCCAGCACGATGACAGGTACCCAGGGAAAGACCCAGTACTTC.

As DNA, the CDR3 is TGTGCCAGCAGTCTACAGGGTGTTGAAGAGACCCAGTACTTC. It translates to CASSLQGVEETQYF. The chain employs TRBV7-9 and TRBJ2-5, with a possible D match to TRBD1 (6 bases). Germline-derived CDR1 and CDR2 are SEHNR and FQNEAQ (reference sequence). The CDR3 has 14 amino acids. Trimming shortened V by 6 bases and J by 3 bases, and 14 bases separated the two germline ends.

This clone has just one count. The chain has TRBV2 and TRBJ1-4; 12 bases map to TRBD1. Germline CDR1 and CDR2: SNHLY and FYNNEI. The trim removed 5 bases at V and 3 bases at J, leaving 7 bases unmatched. The CDR3 spans 17 residues. CDR3 sequence (DNA): TGTGCCAGCAGTAATCCGGGACAGGGGGCGGCTAATGAAAAACTGTTTTTT. This translates into CASSNPGQGAANEKLFF.

The chain joins TRBV3-1 (or the pseudogene TRBV3-2) to TRBJ1-2; D ambiguous. The CDR3 is made up of 14 amino acids. Germline V gene sequence: CDR1 LGHDT, CDR2 YNNKEL (reference sequence). Trimming shortened V by 1 base and J by 0 bases, and 6 bases separated the two germline ends. The CDR3 bases are TGTGCCAGCAGCCAAGGAGGAGCTAACTATGGCTACACCTTC. Amino acids: CASSQGGANYGYTF.

V usage is TRBV5-1 and J usage is TRBJ2-5; D gene unclear. The germline V gene has CDR1 SGHRS and CDR2 YFSETQ. The CDR3 covers 14 residues. V was clipped by 2 bases and J by 1 base, with 9 bases between them. The CDR3 nucleotides are TGCGCCAGCAGCTTCAACACAATCCAAGAGACCCAGTACTTC. It codes for CASSFNTIQETQYF. Full variable domain (outside the CDR3, taken from reference TRBV5-1 and TRBJ2-5): KAGVTQTPRYLIKTRGQQVTLSCSPISGHRSVSWYQQTPGQGLQFLFEYFSETQRNKGNFPGRFSGRQFSNSRSEMNVSTLELGDSALYLCASSFNTIQETQYFGPGTRLLVL.

The chain combines TRBV7-9 with TRBJ2-1; TRBD1 aligns across 8 bases. The CDR3 runs 15 residues. CDR1 is SEHNR, CDR2 FQNEAQ, per germline (reference sequence). J was trimmed by 6 bases and V by 3 bases; bases with no gene match: 7. CDR3 loop: CASSFRQGKGNEQFF. In nucleotides, the CDR3 is TGTGCCAGCAGCTTCCGACAGGGGAAGGGCAATGAGCAGTTCTTC.

This clone occurred a few times. V and J are TRBV18 and TRBJ1-1, with 8 bases that match TRBD1. Germline-derived CDR1 and CDR2 are KGHSH and LQKENI. The CDR3 contains 15 residues. The V and J ends lost 3 bases and 2 bases, in that order; junction bases with no gene match: 5. The CDR3 sequence is CASSPPGGSNTEAFF. DNA of the CDR3: TGTGCCAGCTCACCGCCAGGGGGCTCAAACACTGAAGCTTTCTTT.

The V gene is TRBV6-5, the J gene TRBJ2-3; D unclear. The CDR3 loop spans 14 amino acids. Germline CDR1 reads MNHEY; CDR2 reads SVGAGI. Trimming left V 2 bases short and J 9 bases short, with 15 bases between. CDR3 DNA sequence: TGTGCCAGCAGTTACGACCTCGACTCGCCGACGCAGTATTTT. Translating it yields CASSYDLDSPTQYF.

This clone showed up just a few times. The chain links TRBV11-2 to TRBJ2-7, with TRBD1 as a possible D gene (5 bases). Germline CDR1 is SGHAT and CDR2 is FQNNGV. Trimming shortened V by 1 base and J by 2 bases, and 9 bases separated the two germline ends. This CDR3 region has 14 residues. The CDR3 spells CASSLGGRAYEQYV. The CDR3 coding sequence is TGTGCCAGCAGCTTAGGCGGCAGGGCCTACGAGCAGTACGTC.

The chain links TRBV27 to TRBJ1-2, with D possibly matching TRBD1 (6 bases). CDR1 MNHEY and CDR2 SMNVEV come from the germline V gene (reference sequence). The CDR3 is 14 residues long. V was cut by 3 bases and J by 4 bases, with 12 bases left in between. The CDR3: CASSFTRGAYGYTF. CDR3 coding DNA: TGTGCCAGCAGTTTTACCCGGGGGGCCTATGGCTACACCTTC.

The gene calls are TRBV25-1 and TRBJ1-1, with TRBD1 identical over 7 bases. This CDR3 is built from 15 residues. J gave up 1 base and V 5 bases, and 7 bases lay outside the gene matches. CDR1 is MGHDK, CDR2 SYGVNS, per germline. CDR3 amino acids: CASSLSGTANTEAFF. The CDR3 DNA reads TGTGCCAGCAGTTTATCCGGGACAGCGAACACTGAAGCTTTCTTT.

The V gene is TRBV5-4, the J gene TRBJ1-2, with D possibly being TRBD1 (5 bases). V lost 4 bases, J lost 0 bases, and 13 bases lay in between. Per germline, CDR1 SGHNT and CDR2 YYREEE (reference sequence). The CDR3 consists of 15 residues. This chain's CDR3 is CASSLNGGANYGYTF. CDR3 bases: TGTGCCAGCAGCCTTAATGGGGGGGCTAACTATGGCTACACCTTC.

A few counts support this clone. This chain links TRBV5-1 with TRBJ1-6, with 9 positions matching TRBD1. CDR1 SGHRS and CDR2 YFSETQ come from the germline V gene. The CDR3 covers 17 residues. The V segment lost 2 bases and the J segment 9 bases; nucleotides outside the gene matches: 12. The CDR3 sequence is CASSLQPPGQGGSPLHF. CDR3 DNA: TGCGCCAGCAGCTTACAGCCACCGGGACAGGGAGGTTCACCCCTCCACTTT.

This clone was counted only a few times. This chain connects TRBV12-3 or TRBV12-4 to TRBJ2-7; 9 bases are a match to TRBD1. After removal of 1 base from V and 6 bases from J, the junction contained 1 base not matched to a gene. The CDR3 contains 13 residues. The CDR3 spells CASSLDRGPEQYF. For the CDR3, the DNA is TGTGCCAGCAGTTTAGACAGGGGGCCCGAGCAGTACTTC.

The rearrangement uses TRBV6-6 and TRBJ1-6; 7 nucleotides line up with TRBD1. Germline lookup yields CDR1 MNHNY and CDR2 SVGAGI (reference sequence). J lost 7 bases, V lost 2 bases, and 5 bases had no gene match. This CDR3 spans 15 amino acids. Written as DNA, the CDR3 is TGTGCCAGCAGTTACGCCCCGACAGGGAATTCACCCCTCCACTTT. Translating it yields CASSYAPTGNSPLHF.

This rearrangement joins TRBV6-5 to TRBJ1-5, with D uncertain. Germline CDR1 is MNHEY and CDR2 is SVGAGI. The CDR3 totals 14 residues. V was shortened by 6 bases and J by 3 bases, with 12 bases between the two germline ends. The CDR3 reads CASRPQRFNQPQHF. CDR3 bases: TGTGCCAGCAGGCCCCAGAGGTTCAATCAGCCCCAGCATTTT.

There are many counts of this clone. V is TRBV7-6 and J is TRBJ1-4; 7 positions match TRBD1. The CDR3 has 15 residues. After removal of 1 base from V and 5 bases from J, the junction contained 4 bases not matched to a gene. Germline loops: CDR1 SGHVS, CDR2 FNYEAQ. CDR3 bases: TGTGCCAGCAGCTTAGGTGGGACAGTAAATGAAAAACTGTTTTTT. Its translation: CASSLGGTVNEKLFF. Full variable domain (outside the CDR3, taken from reference TRBV7-6 and TRBJ1-4): GAGVSQSPRYKVTKRGQDVALRCDPISGHVSLYWYRQALGQGPEFLTYFNYEAQQDKSGLPNDRFSAERPEGSISTLTIQRTEQRDSAMYRCASSLGGTVNEKLFFGSGTQLSVL.